A selection of T cell receptor beta chains follows, all from one sample in a study of T cell responses to AZD1222 COVID-19 vaccine. TCRdb's copy holds only in-frame clones and misses some; the assay was immunoSEQ multiplex PCR. The data show about 100,000 clones, with roughly nine tenths seen just once and 1% to 1.5% held by the top ten. The sample in question was peripheral blood, obtained on day 0 of AZD1222 vaccination. These receptors were obtained from an adult in good health. Each CDR3 is given with its conserved first and last residue. Fields, in order: J gene, clone size, V gene, CDR3 protein. Expanded clones get a size class; other rows say once, few or many, or leave the size out.

TRBJ1-1 | . | TRBV5-4 | CASSLFGLEETNTEAFF
TRBJ1-2 | few | TRBV2 | CASSEWSVTYGYTF
TRBJ2-7 | . | TRBV6-5 | CASRDLTYEQYF
TRBJ2-7 | . | TRBV9 | CASSHGTVPLGEQYF
TRBJ1-1 | few | TRBV5-1 | CASSLTAMNTEAFF
TRBJ1-2 | . | TRBV28 | CASSVWDRGGYGYTF
TRBJ2-1 | . | TRBV12-3/TRBV12-4 | CASKVPGLNEQFF
TRBJ1-1 | . | TRBV19 | CASSTLRGGNTEAFF
TRBJ1-5 | . | TRBV6-5 | CASGRDNQPQHF
TRBJ2-7 | . | TRBV27 | CASSFLRQGSSYEQYF
TRBJ1-3 | . | TRBV7-9 | CASSPPLEPGNTIYF
TRBJ2-1 | . | TRBV4-1 | CASSLAGTTYNEQFF
TRBJ2-5 | . | TRBV5-4 | CASSLMGGLETQYF
TRBJ1-1 | few | TRBV7-9 | CASSYPLKGRTVNTEAFF
TRBJ1-5 | . | TRBV5-6 | CASSLGYNRGMWPQHF
TRBJ2-2 | . | TRBV7-3 | CASSLSGGELFF
TRBJ2-5 | . | TRBV21-1 | CASSKALGQGIETQYF
TRBJ2-3 | once | TRBV28 | CASSLGGSDTQYF
TRBJ1-2 | once | TRBV30 | CAWSRAYGYTF
TRBJ2-2 | . | TRBV7-9 | CASSLLQGGTGELFF
TRBJ2-4 | . | TRBV5-6 | CASSLRDGGAPKNIQYF
TRBJ2-7 | . | TRBV7-8 | CASSLDNRGYEQYF
TRBJ1-6 | . | TRBV23-1 | CASSPFVDNSPLHF
TRBJ1-1 | once | TRBV11-2 | CASSSRDGASNTEAFF
TRBJ2-1 | . | TRBV24-1 | CATSGGTSGPYNEQFF
TRBJ2-7 | . | TRBV19 | CASSIPGLADEQYF
TRBJ1-3 | . | TRBV7-3 | CASSLDGNSGNTIYF
TRBJ2-1 | . | TRBV5-4 | CASSSRPRLDDNEQFF
TRBJ2-3 | . | TRBV10-1 | CASSVSADTDTQYF
TRBJ2-2 | few | TRBV4-2 | CASSQDGTGSTGELFF
TRBJ2-3 | once | TRBV4-2 | CASDGEGSQYF
TRBJ1-2 | . | TRBV6-5 | CASSSRTGSGGYTF
TRBJ1-2 | . | TRBV29-1 | CSVESRARGNYGYTF
TRBJ2-7 | once | TRBV2 | CASSYTSDEQYF
TRBJ2-7 | . | TRBV28 | CASSFPGTGNLNEQYF
TRBJ1-1 | . | TRBV5-1 | CASSLGDTLGGAEAFF
TRBJ1-6 | . | TRBV30 | CAWSRGGSYNSPLHF
TRBJ2-7 | . | TRBV10-3 | CAIGRESYEQYF
TRBJ1-1 | once | TRBV28 | CASSFTSREGTNTEAFF
TRBJ1-5 | . | TRBV6-1 | CASSEGPIPGQPQHF
TRBJ1-6 | . | TRBV5-1 | CASTEQGEGSPLHF
TRBJ1-1 | once | TRBV28 | CASSPRQGGAEAFF
TRBJ1-3 | once | TRBV20-1 | CSASDPAGGESGNTIYF
TRBJ1-1 | . | TRBV7-9 | CASSPGVVEAFF
TRBJ1-1 | . | TRBV18 | CASSPGNTEAFF
TRBJ1-2 | . | TRBV7-9 | CASSSQKLQRPINYGYTF
TRBJ1-1 | . | TRBV5-4 | CASSSELGRSGTEAFF
TRBJ1-1 | . | TRBV28 | CASSWRSRATEAFF
TRBJ1-1 | . | TRBV9 | CASSVGIYDGYEAFF
TRBJ2-1 | . | TRBV2 | CASHPSSGGWVEQFF
TRBJ1-4 | . | TRBV3-1/TRBV3-2 | CASSQGTGSGKLFF
TRBJ2-5 | . | TRBV5-1 | CASSLGQRGGAETQYF
TRBJ2-7 | . | TRBV7-9 | CASSGRDSSYEQYF
TRBJ2-1 | . | TRBV19 | CASSPEGGINEQFF
TRBJ1-2 | . | TRBV27 | CASGPLPVNYGYTF